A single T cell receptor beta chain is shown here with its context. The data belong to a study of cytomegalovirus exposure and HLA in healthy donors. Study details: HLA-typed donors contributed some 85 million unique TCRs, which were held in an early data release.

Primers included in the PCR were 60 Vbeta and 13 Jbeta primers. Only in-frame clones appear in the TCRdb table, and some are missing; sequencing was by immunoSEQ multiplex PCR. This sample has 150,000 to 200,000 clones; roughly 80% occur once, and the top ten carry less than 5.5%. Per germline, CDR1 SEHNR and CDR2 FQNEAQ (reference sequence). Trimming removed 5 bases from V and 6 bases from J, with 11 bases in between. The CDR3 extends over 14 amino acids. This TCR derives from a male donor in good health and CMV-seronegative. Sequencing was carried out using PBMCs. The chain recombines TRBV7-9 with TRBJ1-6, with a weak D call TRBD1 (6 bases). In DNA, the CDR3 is TGTGCCAGCAGCCCAACAGGGTTTAATTCACCCCTCCACTTT. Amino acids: CASSPTGFNSPLHF.